This entry concerns a single TCR beta chain. This clonotype was detected many times. Its binding antigen is unknown. Base quality data are lacking; no much larger clone is found one base away. Via the germline V gene, CDR1 is ENHRY and CDR2 SYGVKD. Cut back by 6 bases and 3 bases, the V and J ends lie 11 bases apart. The CDR3 numbers 13 residues from cysteine through phenylalanine. Only CDR3 DNA remains: 39 bases, in frame from the first base. The treatment or condition tag for this specimen amounts to: live attenuated yellow fever vaccine strain. At each blood-draw timepoint, two biological replicates of bulk PBMCs were collected. A standard Ficoll-Paque protocol was used to isolate PBMCs from peripheral blood. RNA was extracted with TriZol from bulk PBMCs, CD4 and CD8 fractions, and dextramer-positive and dextramer-negative fractions. The reads were generated on an Illumina NovaSeq 6000. TCR cDNA was synthesized by 5'RACE template switching, through which a universal primer site and unique molecular identifiers were introduced. cDNA synthesis was primed from both the TCR alpha and TCR beta constant segments. Two PCR steps were used to amplify libraries, with sample barcodes and sequencing adapters being added in the second step. Sequencing of the libraries was done on either Illumina HiSeq 2500 (2x100 bp) or NovaSeq (2x150 bp). As for how the authors treated the data: MIGEC was used to demultiplex reads and collapse the reads into UMI consensus sequences, and MiXCR was used for V(D)J alignment. Clonotypes responding to the vaccine were identified with edgeR on replicate PBMC samples, with the criteria of FDR below 0.01 and a log2 fold change above 5 up to day 15. Each bulk clonotype was labeled CD4 or CD8 based on which sequenced repertoire, CD4 or CD8, contained the clonotype at higher abundance. TCRdb applied fastp at Q25 and MiXCR to the public reads, then kept only in-frame beta chains. Each CDR3 protein gets just one entry, which takes the most common genes and DNA from the rows behind it. Clone size and V and J calls follow TCRdb, not the original study. For this sample the table gives some 250,000 distinct CDR3 sequences, of which 3.6% were detected only once. The ten largest clones represent roughly a fifth of the sample.

These data originate in a study of T cells after yellow fever vaccination (dated by TCRdb to 2018 to 2020). Looking at the study overall: The SMART-Seq v4 Ultra Low Input RNA kit was used to prepare libraries from fractions with low cell numbers. Bulk TCR alpha and beta repertoires were sequenced longitudinally to track T-cell clones before and after primary and booster YFV17D yellow fever vaccination. The cohort comprised two healthy male donors, one aged 18 to 29 and one aged 30 to 40 years. Blood was collected at multiple timepoints before and after primary and secondary immunization, and bulk PBMC replicates and cell subsets were isolated. Study-wide findings and limitations: Compared with the primary T-cell response, the secondary T-cell response was faster but weaker, reaching its peak on day 5 rather than on day 15. A small share of clonotypes occurred in both CD4 and CD8 compartments, likely arising from convergent recombination. After the booster, most clones that had expanded after primary vaccination were detected again (nearly 98% of CD4 and 88% of CD8), suggesting broad maintenance of memory. FACS-sorted repertoires could contain abundant contaminating clonotypes from the bulk population, so computational filtering was required. Only a couple of donors were included in the study, so the extent to which the findings can be generalized is limited.

Sequenced here: PBMCs, sampled 15 days after the yellow fever booster vaccination. The chain employs TRBV10-3 and TRBJ1-2; no D gene is confidently identified. The TCR originated in a man aged 18 to 29 who received the YFV17D yellow fever vaccine. Read as DNA, the sequence is TGTGCCATCAGCGCAGGAGTGGACTATGGCTACACCTTC. Translated, it gives CAISAGVDYGYTF.